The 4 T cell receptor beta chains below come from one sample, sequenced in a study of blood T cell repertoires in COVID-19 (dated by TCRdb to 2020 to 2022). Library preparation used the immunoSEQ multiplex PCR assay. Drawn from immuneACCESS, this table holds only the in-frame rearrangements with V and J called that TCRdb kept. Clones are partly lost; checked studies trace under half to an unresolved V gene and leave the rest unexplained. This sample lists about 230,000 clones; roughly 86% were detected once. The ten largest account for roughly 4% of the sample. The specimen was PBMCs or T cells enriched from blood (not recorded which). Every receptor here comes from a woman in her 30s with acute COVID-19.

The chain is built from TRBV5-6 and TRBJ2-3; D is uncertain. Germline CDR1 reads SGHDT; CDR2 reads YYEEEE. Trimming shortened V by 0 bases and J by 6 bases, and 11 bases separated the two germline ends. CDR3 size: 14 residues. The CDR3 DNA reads TGTGCCAGCAGCTTGGGACGATGGGCGGATACGCAGTATTTT. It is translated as CASSLGRWADTQYF.

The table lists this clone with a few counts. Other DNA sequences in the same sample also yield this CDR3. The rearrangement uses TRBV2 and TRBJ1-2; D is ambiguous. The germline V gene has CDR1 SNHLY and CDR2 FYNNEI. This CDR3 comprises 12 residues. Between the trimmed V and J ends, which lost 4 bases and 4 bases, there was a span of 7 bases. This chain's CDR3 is CASSVQSYGYTF. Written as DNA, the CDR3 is TGTGCCAGCAGTGTACAGTCCTATGGCTACACCTTC.

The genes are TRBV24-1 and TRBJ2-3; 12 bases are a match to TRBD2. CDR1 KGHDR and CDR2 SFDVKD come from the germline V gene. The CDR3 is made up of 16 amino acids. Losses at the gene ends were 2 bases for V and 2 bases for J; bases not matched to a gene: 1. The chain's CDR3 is CATSDWTSGATDTQYF. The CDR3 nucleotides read TGTGCCACCAGTGATTGGACTAGCGGGGCCACAGATACGCAGTATTTT.

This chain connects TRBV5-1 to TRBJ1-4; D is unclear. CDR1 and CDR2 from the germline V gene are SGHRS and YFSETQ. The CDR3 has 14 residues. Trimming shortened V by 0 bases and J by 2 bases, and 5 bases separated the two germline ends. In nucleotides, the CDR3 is TGCGCCAGCAGCTTGGCGCGGACTAATGAAAAACTGTTTTTT. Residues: CASSLARTNEKLFF.